The text below deals with one T cell receptor beta chain. The record originates from a study of blood T cell repertoires in COVID-19. Study overall: Whether acute or convalescent, the COVID-19 samples came from the United States, Italy and Spain. The cDNA or gDNA used as material had been derived from T cells, B-cell-depleted T cells, or PBMCs.

There are 15 residues in the CDR3. Trimming shortened V by 4 bases and J by 1 base, and 13 bases separated the two germline ends. Germline V CDR1 and CDR2: LGHDT, YNNKEL (reference sequence). The data were produced by immunoSEQ multiplex PCR, yet TCRdb's version contains in-frame clones alone and is incomplete. The sample lists about 480,000 clones; 70% to 90% were seen once. The chain links TRBV3-1 (or the pseudogene TRBV3-2) to TRBJ2-5; possibly TRBD2 for D (6 bases). The sequence was collected from a woman between 40 and 55 years old who had recovered from COVID-19. Input material: PBMCs or T cells enriched from blood (not recorded which). In DNA, the CDR3 is TGTGCCAGCAGCCCTTCCTGGGACTCCCAAGAGACCCAGTACTTC. Translated, it gives CASSPSWDSQETQYF.